This T cell receptor beta chain was observed in a study of blood T cell repertoires in COVID-19. On the study more broadly: Specimens from acute and convalescent COVID-19 originated in the United States, Italy and Spain.

With 6 bases removed from V and 4 bases from J, the gap between germline ends came to 9 bases. CDR3 size: 11 residues. Germline V CDR1 and CDR2: DFQATT, SNEGSKA (reference sequence). Original data processing: Amplifying reference gene primers gave estimates of nucleated cell counts. The assay was immunoSEQ multiplex PCR, and TCRdb's table has in-frame clones only and misses some. V, J and clone size derive from that table, while D and trimming were established from the DNA sequence. The sample has a few hundred thousand clones; more than 75% are singletons. This clone has just a few counts. Sequencing used peripheral blood. The chain uses TRBV20-1 and TRBJ1-1; D is ambiguous. This TCR derives from a woman between 45 and 65 years old who had recovered from COVID-19. Written as DNA, the CDR3 is TGCAGTGCGACGGGTAGCACTGAAGCTTTCTTT. Its protein product is CSATGSTEAFF.